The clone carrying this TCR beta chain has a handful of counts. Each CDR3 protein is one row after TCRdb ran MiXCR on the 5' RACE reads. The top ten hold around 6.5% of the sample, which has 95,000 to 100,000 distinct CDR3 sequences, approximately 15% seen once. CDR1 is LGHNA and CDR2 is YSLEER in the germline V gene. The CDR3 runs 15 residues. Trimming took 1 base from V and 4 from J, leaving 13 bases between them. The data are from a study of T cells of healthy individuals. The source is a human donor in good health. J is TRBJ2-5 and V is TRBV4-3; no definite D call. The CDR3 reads CASSQVLAERETQYF. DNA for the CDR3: TGCGCCAGCAGCCAAGTCTTGGCAGAGCGAGAGACCCAGTACTTC.